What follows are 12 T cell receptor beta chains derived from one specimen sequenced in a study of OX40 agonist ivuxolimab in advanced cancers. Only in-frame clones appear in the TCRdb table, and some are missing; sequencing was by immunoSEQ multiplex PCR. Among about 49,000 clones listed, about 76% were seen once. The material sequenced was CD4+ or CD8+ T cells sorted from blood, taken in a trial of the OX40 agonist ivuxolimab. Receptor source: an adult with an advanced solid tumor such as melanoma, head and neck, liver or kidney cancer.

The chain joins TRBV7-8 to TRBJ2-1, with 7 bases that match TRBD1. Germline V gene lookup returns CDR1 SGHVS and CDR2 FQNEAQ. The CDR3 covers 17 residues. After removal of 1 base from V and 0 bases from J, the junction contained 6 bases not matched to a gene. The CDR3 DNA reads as TGTGCCAGCAGCTTAGAGACAGGGCGTATCTCCTACAATGAGCAGTTCTTC. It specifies CASSLETGRISYNEQFF.

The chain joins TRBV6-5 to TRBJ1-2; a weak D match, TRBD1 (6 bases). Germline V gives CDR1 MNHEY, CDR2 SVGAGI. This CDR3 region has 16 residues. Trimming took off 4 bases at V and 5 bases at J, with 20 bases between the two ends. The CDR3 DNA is TGTGCCAGCAGTTCAGAGACAGGTGCTACTCTTTATGGCTACACCTTC. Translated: CASSSETGATLYGYTF.

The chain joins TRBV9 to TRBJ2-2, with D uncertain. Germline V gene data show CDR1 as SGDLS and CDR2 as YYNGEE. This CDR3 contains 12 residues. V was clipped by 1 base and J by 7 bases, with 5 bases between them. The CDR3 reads CASSVSGGELFF. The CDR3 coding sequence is TGTGCCAGCAGCGTATCCGGCGGGGAGCTGTTTTTT.

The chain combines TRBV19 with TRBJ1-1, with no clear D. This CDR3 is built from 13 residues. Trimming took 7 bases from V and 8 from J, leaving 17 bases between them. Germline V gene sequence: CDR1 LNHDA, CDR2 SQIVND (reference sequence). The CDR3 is CASMISGLNEAFF. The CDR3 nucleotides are TGTGCCAGTATGATCTCGGGTCTCAACGAAGCTTTCTTT.

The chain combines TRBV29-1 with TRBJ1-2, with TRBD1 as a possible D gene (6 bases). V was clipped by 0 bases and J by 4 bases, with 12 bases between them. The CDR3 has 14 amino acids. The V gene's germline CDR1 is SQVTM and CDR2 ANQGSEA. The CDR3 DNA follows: TGCAGCGTTGAAGATCACAGGGAACGCTATGGCTACACCTTC. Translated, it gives CSVEDHRERYGYTF.

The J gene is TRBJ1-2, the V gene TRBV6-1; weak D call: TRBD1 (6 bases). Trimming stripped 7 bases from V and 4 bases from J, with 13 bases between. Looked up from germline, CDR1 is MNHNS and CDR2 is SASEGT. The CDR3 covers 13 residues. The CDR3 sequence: CASTYREVYGYTF. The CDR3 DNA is TGTGCCAGCACCTACAGGGAAGTCTATGGCTACACCTTC.

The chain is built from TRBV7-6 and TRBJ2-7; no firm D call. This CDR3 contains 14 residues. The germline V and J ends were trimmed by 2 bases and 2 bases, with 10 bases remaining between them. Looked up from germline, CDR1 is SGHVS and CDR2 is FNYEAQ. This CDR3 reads CASSLSPTAYEQYV. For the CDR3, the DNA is TGTGCCAGCAGCTTAAGTCCGACCGCCTACGAGCAGTACGTC.

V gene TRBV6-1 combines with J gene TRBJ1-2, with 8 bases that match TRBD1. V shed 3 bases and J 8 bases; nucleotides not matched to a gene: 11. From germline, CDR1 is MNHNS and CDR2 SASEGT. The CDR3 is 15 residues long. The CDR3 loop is CASSDQDRVYRGYTF. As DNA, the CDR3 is TGTGCCAGCAGTGACCAGGACAGGGTATACCGCGGCTACACCTTC.

CDR3 residues: CASSMMANNNQPQHF. As DNA, the CDR3 is TGTGCCAGTAGTATGATGGCAAATAACAATCAGCCCCAGCATTTT. The chain joins TRBV19 to TRBJ1-5; D uncertain. The CDR3 contains 15 residues. Trimming left V 3 bases short and J 3 bases short, with 12 bases between. Germline lookup yields CDR1 LNHDA and CDR2 SQIVND (reference sequence).

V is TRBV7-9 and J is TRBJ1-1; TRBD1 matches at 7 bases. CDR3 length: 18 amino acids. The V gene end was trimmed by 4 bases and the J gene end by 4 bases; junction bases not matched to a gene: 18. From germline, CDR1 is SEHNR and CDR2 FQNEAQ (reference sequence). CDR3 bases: TGTGCCAGCAGCTCCCTCGGACAGGCCGTAAGAGATATCACTGAAGCTTTCTTT. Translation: CASSSLGQAVRDITEAFF.

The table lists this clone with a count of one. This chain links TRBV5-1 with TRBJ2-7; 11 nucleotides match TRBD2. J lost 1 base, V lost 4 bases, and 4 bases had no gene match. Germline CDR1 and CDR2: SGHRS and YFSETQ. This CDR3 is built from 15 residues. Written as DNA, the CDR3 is TGCGCCAGCAGCGAGACTAGCGGGGTTTCCTACGAGCAGTACGTC. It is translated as CASSETSGVSYEQYV.

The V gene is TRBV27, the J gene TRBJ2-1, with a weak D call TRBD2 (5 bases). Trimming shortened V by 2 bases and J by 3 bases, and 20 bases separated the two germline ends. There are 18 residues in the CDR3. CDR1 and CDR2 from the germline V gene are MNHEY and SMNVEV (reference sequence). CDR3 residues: CASSLIPPGAEYYNEQFF. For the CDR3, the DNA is TGTGCCAGCAGTTTAATCCCCCCCGGAGCGGAGTACTACAATGAGCAGTTCTTC.